The 20 T cell receptor beta chains below come from one sample, sequenced in a study of cytomegalovirus exposure and HLA in healthy donors. With 60 Vbeta and 13 Jbeta primers, the PCR was carried out. The table came from immunoSEQ multiplex PCR; TCRdb's copy has only in-frame clones and leaves some out. The sample carries about 160,000 clones, about two thirds recorded once. The specimen was PBMCs. These receptors were taken from a woman aged 30 to 39 in good health and CMV-seronegative.

This clone came up a few times. This chain links TRBV9 with TRBJ2-5; 8 nucleotides align to TRBD2. The CDR3 runs 16 residues. Germline V gene lookup returns CDR1 SGDLS and CDR2 YYNGEE. Trimming removed 0 bases from V and 5 bases from J; junction bases left unmatched: 9. CDR3 DNA: TGTGCCAGCAGCGTAGGCCTTGCGGGGGGAGAGGAGACCCAGTACTTC. It specifies CASSVGLAGGEETQYF.

V is TRBV4-1 and J is TRBJ1-6, with D possibly matching TRBD1 (6 bases). The CDR3 is made up of 17 amino acids. The germline CDR1 and CDR2 sequences are MGHRA and YSYEKL. V lost 4 bases, J lost 5 bases, and 18 bases lay in between. CDR3 loop: CASSPLSLGQNNSPLHF. The CDR3 DNA is TGCGCCAGCAGCCCACTGAGCCTCGGACAGAATAATTCACCCCTCCACTTT.

The J gene is TRBJ1-2, the V gene TRBV6-5; D is uncertain. V lost 5 bases and J 8 bases, leaving 12 bases between the germline ends. The CDR3 sequence is 12 residues long. CDR1 is MNHEY, CDR2 SVGAGI, per germline. CDR3 nucleotides: TGTGCCAGCAGTCCTGGAGCGGAAGGCTACACCTTC. Its translation: CASSPGAEGYTF.

The CDR3 sequence is CASSPIAGGPYEQYF. CDR3 sequence (DNA): TGCGCCAGCAGCCCAATAGCGGGAGGGCCTTACGAGCAGTACTTC. The chain carries TRBV4-1 and TRBJ2-7, with TRBD2 matching 11 bases. Germline CDR1 reads MGHRA; CDR2 reads YSYEKL. The CDR3 spans 15 residues. V trimming: 4 bases; J trimming: 4 bases; junction bases outside the gene matches: 6.

The chain recombines TRBV18 with TRBJ2-7, with 7 bases fitting TRBD1. This CDR3 is 15 amino acids long. The junction had 7 bases not matched to a gene; V was cut back by 3 bases and J by 2 bases. CDR1 is KGHSH and CDR2 is LQKENI in the germline V gene. The chain's CDR3 is CASSPVDRFAYEQYF. Written as DNA, the CDR3 is TGTGCCAGCTCACCCGTGGACAGGTTCGCCTACGAGCAGTACTTC.

This sequence joins TRBV27 and TRBJ2-1; 7 positions agree with TRBD2. Germline CDR1 reads MNHEY; CDR2 reads SMNVEV (reference sequence). This CDR3 contains 15 residues. V lost 0 bases, J lost 3 bases, and 2 bases stayed unmatched. The CDR3 DNA sequence: TGTGCCAGCAGTTTATCGTCGGGGGGCTACAATGAGCAGTTCTTC. Translation gives CASSLSSGGYNEQFF.

This chain connects TRBV4-2 to TRBJ2-6, with unresolved D. V shed 0 bases and J shed 0 bases, with 12 bases lying between them. The germline V gene has CDR1 LGHNA and CDR2 YNFKEQ. The CDR3 sequence is 18 residues long. CDR3 loop: CASSQEAPMNSGANVLTF. CDR3 sequence (DNA): TGTGCCAGCAGCCAAGAAGCTCCGATGAACTCTGGGGCCAACGTCCTGACTTTC.

J is TRBJ2-2 and V is TRBV2, with D perhaps TRBD2 (5 bases). The germline gives CDR1 SNHLY, CDR2 FYNNEI. V was cut by 7 bases and J by 5 bases, with 17 bases left in between. The length of the CDR3 is 15 residues. The CDR3 protein is CASKGPISGTGELFF. CDR3 nucleotides: TGTGCCAGCAAGGGCCCTATATCGGGGACCGGGGAGCTGTTTTTT.

This chain connects TRBV10-3 to TRBJ1-1; the D is unclear. Between the trimmed V and J ends, which lost 0 bases and 3 bases, there was a span of 11 bases. CDR1 is ENHRY, CDR2 SYGVKD, per germline. This CDR3 has 15 amino acids. The CDR3 DNA reads as TGTGCCATCAGTGAGTCGGGCAGGTCGGACACTGAAGCTTTCTTT. This sequence encodes CAISESGRSDTEAFF.

Details on this clone: One junction end disagrees with the germline gene, perhaps due to a read error. The chain joins TRBV7-7 to TRBJ2-1; 10 bases map to TRBD1. Germline V gene data show CDR1 as SSHAT and CDR2 as FNYEAQ (reference sequence). CDR3 length: 15 amino acids. For the CDR3, the DNA is TGTGCTAGCAGCTTAGTGGGGACAGGGGTCAATGAGCAGTTCTTC. Translation gives CASSLVGTGVNEQFF.

The rearrangement uses TRBV30 and TRBJ2-5, with D possibly TRBD2 on 5 matching bases. The end of the DNA fits TRBJ2-7 better, so the J call may be wrong. Germline-derived CDR1 and CDR2 are GTSNPN and SVGIG (reference sequence). The CDR3 runs 12 residues. This CDR3 is CAWSQTIDEQYF. The CDR3 DNA reads as TGTGCCTGGTCACAGACTATTGACGAGCAGTACTTC.

This clone was detected a few times. The rearrangement links TRBV30 to TRBJ2-7, with D perhaps TRBD2 (7 bases). V dropped 7 bases and J dropped 7 bases, with 17 bases sitting between them. The CDR3 extends over 12 amino acids. CDR1 is GTSNPN, CDR2 SVGIG, per germline (reference sequence). The CDR3 bases are TGTGCCTCCCGGGGGGCTTCCGGGGAGCAGTACTTC. Protein: CASRGASGEQYF.

A note on this clone: At one end the junction does not follow the germline gene, possibly because of a read error. V is TRBV7-9 and J is TRBJ2-1; 12 bases are a match to TRBD2. Germline CDR1 reads SEHNR; CDR2 reads FQNEAQ (reference sequence). CDR3 length equals 15 residues. CDR3 nucleotide sequence: TGTTCCAGCAGGCACTCTAGCGGGAGGGCTGATGAGCAGTTCTTC. Its translation: CSSRHSSGRADEQFF.

The chain recombines TRBV14 with TRBJ1-2; the D is unclear. This CDR3 region has 14 residues. In germline, CDR1 is SGHDN, CDR2 FVKESK. V shed 3 bases and J shed 4 bases, with 12 bases lying between them. CDR3 bases: TGTGCCAGCAGCCAGGGCTATTCCACCTATGGCTACACCTTC. Protein product: CASSQGYSTYGYTF.

The genes are TRBV30 and TRBJ1-2; D may be TRBD1 (5 bases). The CDR3 consists of 14 residues. CDR1 and CDR2 (germline): GTSNPN, SVGIG (reference sequence). Trimming cost V 0 bases and J 0 bases, with 8 bases left between them. The CDR3 sequence: CAWSVTGANYGYTF. The CDR3 region has the DNA TGTGCCTGGAGTGTAACAGGAGCTAACTATGGCTACACCTTC.

CDR3 coding DNA: TGCGCCAGCAGCCAATCGGACAGTCGCACAGATACGCAGTATTTT. This encodes CASSQSDSRTDTQYF. The V and J genes are TRBV4-3 and TRBJ2-3; D possibly corresponds to TRBD1 (6 bases). With 2 bases removed from V and 1 base from J, the gap between germline ends came to 10 bases. CDR3 length: 15 amino acids. CDR1 and CDR2 from the germline V gene are LGHNA and YSLEER.

The rearrangement joins TRBV5-5 to TRBJ2-7; tentatively, D is TRBD2 (6 bases). The CDR3 sequence is 13 residues long. Germline CDR1 and CDR2: SGHKS and YYEKEE (reference sequence). Between the trimmed V and J ends, which lost 5 bases and 3 bases, there was a span of 12 bases. The CDR3 here is CASSSGDLYEQYF. In nucleotides, the CDR3 is TGTGCCAGCAGTTCGGGAGACCTCTACGAGCAGTACTTC.

The J gene is TRBJ2-1, the V gene TRBV27; TRBD2 might be the D (5 bases). Between the trimmed V and J ends, which lost 6 bases and 2 bases, there was a span of 14 bases. Germline V gives CDR1 MNHEY, CDR2 SMNVEV (reference sequence). CDR3 size: 15 residues. DNA for the CDR3: TGTGCCAGCAGAACCGGGATCAAGGCCTACAATGAGCAGTTCTTC. It is translated as CASRTGIKAYNEQFF.

The V and J genes are TRBV2 and TRBJ2-3, with 7 bases matching TRBD2. V was clipped by 1 base and J by 1 base; unmatched bases: 2. The CDR3 loop spans 15 amino acids. Per germline, CDR1 SNHLY and CDR2 FYNNEI. DNA for the CDR3: TGTGCCAGCAGTGAAGACCGGGGGGGCACAGATACGCAGTATTTT. It translates to CASSEDRGGTDTQYF.

The chain is built from TRBV7-2 and TRBJ2-5; D remains ambiguous. V lost 5 bases and J lost 2, with 15 bases in between. In germline, CDR1 is SGHTA, CDR2 FQGNSA. The CDR3 consists of 15 residues. The CDR3 DNA reads as TGTGCCAGCAGCCCTCAAACTGACAAACAAGAGACCCAGTACTTC. This codes for CASSPQTDKQETQYF.